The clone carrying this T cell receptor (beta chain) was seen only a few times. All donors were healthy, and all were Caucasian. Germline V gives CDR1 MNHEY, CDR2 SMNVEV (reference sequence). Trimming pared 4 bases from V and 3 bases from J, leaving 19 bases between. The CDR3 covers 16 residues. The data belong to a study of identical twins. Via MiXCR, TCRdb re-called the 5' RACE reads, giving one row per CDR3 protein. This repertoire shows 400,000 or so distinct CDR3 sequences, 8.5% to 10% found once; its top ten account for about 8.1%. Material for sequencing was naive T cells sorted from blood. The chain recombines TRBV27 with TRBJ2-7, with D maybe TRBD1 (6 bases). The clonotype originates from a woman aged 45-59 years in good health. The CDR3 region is CASSSPTRGYGYEQYF. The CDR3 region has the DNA TGTGCCAGCAGTTCCCCCACTAGGGGGTATGGCTACGAGCAGTACTTC.